This record covers a single TCR beta chain. Its specificity is not known. V lost 6 bases, J lost 2 bases, and 10 bases lay in between. Germline V gene lookup returns CDR1 MNHNS and CDR2 SASEGT. This CDR3 region has 14 residues. The sample's treatment: roughly 10-day PBMC culture with coronavirus spike peptide pools or control peptides (ViraFEST assay). The data stem from a study of vaccination and CD4 T cells after COVID-19. General observations from the study: Spike mono-reactivity was the property of 304 of 307 vaccine-specific clones in convalescent patients.

Sequencing of cultured CD4+ T cell DNA used the Oncomine TCR Beta short-read assay. TCRdb ran MiXCR on the PCR reads and lists one entry per CDR3 protein. The repertoire holds thousands of distinct CDR3 sequences, with approximately 52% as singletons. The sequence was collected from a human donor who had recovered from COVID-19. Sequencing was done on a sample of CD4+ T cells from blood, cultured in vitro. The genes are TRBV6-1 and TRBJ2-2; D may be TRBD2 (5 bases). The chain's CDR3 is CASRGAGNTGELFF. Written as DNA, the CDR3 is TGTGCCAGCAGGGGAGCAGGAAACACCGGGGAGCTGTTTTTT.